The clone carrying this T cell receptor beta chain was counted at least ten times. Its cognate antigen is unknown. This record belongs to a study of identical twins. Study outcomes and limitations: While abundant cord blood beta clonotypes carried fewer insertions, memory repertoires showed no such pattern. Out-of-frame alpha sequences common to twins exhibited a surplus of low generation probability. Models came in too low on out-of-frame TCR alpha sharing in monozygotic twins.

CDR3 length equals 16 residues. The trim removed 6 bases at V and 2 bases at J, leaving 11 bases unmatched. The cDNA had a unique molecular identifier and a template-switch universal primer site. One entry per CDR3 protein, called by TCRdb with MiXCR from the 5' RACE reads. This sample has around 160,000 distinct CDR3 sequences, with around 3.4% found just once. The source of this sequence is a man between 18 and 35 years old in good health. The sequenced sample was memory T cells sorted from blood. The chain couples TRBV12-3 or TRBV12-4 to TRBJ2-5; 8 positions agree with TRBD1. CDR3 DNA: TGTGCCAGCAGCCGGGGACAGGCGGGCGGGCAAGAGACCCAGTACTTC. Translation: CASSRGQAGGQETQYF.